This T cell receptor (beta chain) was retrieved from a study of blood T cells in healthy people across ages. The second PCR ran roughly 6 to 11 cycles with a sample-barcoded 5' primer and J-beta primers. The authors tagged each cDNA molecule using a template-switch adaptor with 12 random nucleotides. TCRdb used MiXCR to reprocess the 5' RACE reads, holding one entry per CDR3 protein. The sample lists 910,000 or so distinct CDR3 sequences; roughly 50% were seen once. The germline V gene has CDR1 MNHEY and CDR2 SMNVEV (reference sequence). The CDR3 length is 13 residues. The V gene end was trimmed by 8 bases and the J gene end by 7 bases; junction bases not matched to a gene: 9.

This TCR came from a woman in her sixties in good health. Source material: blood. The chain links TRBV27 to TRBJ2-7; 9 positions agree with TRBD2. The CDR3, as DNA: TGTGCCAGCGCCCTAGCGGGGCCGTGGGAGCAGTACTTC. Residues: CASALAGPWEQYF.